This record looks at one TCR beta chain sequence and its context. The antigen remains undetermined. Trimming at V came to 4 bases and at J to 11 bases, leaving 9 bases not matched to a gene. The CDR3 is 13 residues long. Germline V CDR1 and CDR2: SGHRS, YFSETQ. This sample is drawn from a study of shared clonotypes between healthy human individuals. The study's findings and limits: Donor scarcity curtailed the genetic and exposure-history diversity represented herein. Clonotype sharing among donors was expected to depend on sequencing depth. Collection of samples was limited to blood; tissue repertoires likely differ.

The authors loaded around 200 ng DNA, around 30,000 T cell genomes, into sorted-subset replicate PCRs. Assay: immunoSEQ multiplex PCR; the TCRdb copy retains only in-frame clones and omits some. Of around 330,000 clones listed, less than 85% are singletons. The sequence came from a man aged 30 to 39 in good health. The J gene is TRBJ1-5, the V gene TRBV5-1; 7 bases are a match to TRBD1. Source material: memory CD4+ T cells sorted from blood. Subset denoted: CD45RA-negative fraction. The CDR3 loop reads CASSPTGPEAQHF. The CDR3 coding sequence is TGCGCCAGCAGCCCGACAGGGCCAGAAGCCCAGCATTTT.